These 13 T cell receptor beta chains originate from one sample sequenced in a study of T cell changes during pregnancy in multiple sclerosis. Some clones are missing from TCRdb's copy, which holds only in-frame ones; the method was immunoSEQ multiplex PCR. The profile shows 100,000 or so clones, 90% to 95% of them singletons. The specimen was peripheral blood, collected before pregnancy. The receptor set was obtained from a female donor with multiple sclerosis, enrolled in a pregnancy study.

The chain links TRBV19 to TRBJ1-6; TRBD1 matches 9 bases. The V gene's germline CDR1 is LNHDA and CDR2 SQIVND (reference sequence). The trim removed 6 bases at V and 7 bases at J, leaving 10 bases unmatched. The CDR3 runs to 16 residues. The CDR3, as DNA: TGTGCCAGTAGGGATCGGGACAGGGAGGCCAATTCACCCCTCCACTTT. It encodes CASRDRDREANSPLHF.

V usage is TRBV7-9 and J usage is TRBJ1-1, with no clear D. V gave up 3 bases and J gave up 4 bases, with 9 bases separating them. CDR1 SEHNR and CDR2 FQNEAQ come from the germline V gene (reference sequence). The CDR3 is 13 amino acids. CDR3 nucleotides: TGTGCCAGCAGCTTCTCCCCGGGCACTGAAGCTTTCTTT. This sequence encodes CASSFSPGTEAFF.

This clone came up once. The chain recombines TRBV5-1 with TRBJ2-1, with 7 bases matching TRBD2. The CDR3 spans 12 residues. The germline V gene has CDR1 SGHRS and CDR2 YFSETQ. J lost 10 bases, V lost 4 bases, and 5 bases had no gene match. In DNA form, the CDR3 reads TGCGCCAGCAGCCAGGGAGGGTTAGAGCAGTTCTTC. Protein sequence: CASSQGGLEQFF.

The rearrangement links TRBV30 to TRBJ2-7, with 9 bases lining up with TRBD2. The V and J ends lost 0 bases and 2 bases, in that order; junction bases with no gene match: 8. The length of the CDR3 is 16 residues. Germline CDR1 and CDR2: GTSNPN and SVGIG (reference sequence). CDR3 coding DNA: TGTGCCTGGAGTGTGCTGGGACTAGCCTTAACCTACGAGCAGTACTTC. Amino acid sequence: CAWSVLGLALTYEQYF.

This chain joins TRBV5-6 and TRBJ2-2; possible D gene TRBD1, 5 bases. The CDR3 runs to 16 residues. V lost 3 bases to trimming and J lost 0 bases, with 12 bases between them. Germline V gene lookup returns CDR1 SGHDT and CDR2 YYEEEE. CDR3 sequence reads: CASSSPWGANTGELFF. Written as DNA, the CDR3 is TGTGCCAGCAGCTCGCCTTGGGGCGCGAACACCGGGGAGCTGTTTTTT.

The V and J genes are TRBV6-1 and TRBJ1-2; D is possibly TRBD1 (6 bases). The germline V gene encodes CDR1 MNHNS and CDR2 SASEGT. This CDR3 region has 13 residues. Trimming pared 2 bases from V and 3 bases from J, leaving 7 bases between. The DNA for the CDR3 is TGTGCCAGCAGTGAACGACAGGACTATGGCTACACCTTC. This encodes CASSERQDYGYTF.

CDR3 nucleotides: TGTGCCAGCTACCTAGCGAGCTCCTACAATGAGCAGTTCTTC. This codes for CASYLASSYNEQFF. The V and J genes are TRBV30 and TRBJ2-1; tentatively, D is TRBD2 (6 bases). Between the trimmed V and J ends, which lost 8 bases and 0 bases, there was a span of 14 bases. The CDR3 has 14 amino acids. Germline V gene lookup returns CDR1 GTSNPN and CDR2 SVGIG (reference sequence).

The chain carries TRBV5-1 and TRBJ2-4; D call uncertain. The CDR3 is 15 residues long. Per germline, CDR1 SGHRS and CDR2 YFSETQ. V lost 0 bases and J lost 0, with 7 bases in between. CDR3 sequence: CASSLGALAKNIQYF. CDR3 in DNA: TGCGCCAGCAGCTTGGGGGCCCTAGCCAAAAACATTCAGTACTTC.

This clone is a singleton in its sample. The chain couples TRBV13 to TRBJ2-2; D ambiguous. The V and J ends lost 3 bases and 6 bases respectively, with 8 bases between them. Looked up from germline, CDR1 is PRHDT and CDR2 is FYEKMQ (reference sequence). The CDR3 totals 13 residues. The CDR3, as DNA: TGTGCCAGCAGCTTCCAATTCCCCGGGGAGCTGTTTTTT. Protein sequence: CASSFQFPGELFF.

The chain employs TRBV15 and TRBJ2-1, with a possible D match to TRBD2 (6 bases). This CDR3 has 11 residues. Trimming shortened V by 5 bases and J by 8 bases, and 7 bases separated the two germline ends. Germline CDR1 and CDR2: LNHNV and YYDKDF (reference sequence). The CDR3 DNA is TGTGCCACCAGCGGCGGGGATGAGCAGTTCTTC. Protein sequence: CATSGGDEQFF.

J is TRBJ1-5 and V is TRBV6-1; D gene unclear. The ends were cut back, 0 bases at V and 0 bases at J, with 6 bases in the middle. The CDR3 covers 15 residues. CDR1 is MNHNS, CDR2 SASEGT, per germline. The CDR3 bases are TGTGCCAGCAGTGAAGCGGCTTATAGCAATCAGCCCCAGCATTTT. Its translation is CASSEAAYSNQPQHF.

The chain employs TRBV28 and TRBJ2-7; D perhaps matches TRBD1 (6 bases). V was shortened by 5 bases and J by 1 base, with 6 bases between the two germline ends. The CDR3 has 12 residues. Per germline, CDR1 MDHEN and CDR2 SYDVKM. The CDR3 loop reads CASSQGSYEQYF. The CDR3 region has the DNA TGTGCCAGCAGTCAGGGGTCCTACGAGCAGTACTTC.

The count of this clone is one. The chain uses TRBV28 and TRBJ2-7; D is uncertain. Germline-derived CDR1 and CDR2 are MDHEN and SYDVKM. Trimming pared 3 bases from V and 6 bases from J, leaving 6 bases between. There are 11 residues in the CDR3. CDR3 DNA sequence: TGTGCCAGCAGTTTGGTCGGCGAGCAGTACTTC. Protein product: CASSLVGEQYF.